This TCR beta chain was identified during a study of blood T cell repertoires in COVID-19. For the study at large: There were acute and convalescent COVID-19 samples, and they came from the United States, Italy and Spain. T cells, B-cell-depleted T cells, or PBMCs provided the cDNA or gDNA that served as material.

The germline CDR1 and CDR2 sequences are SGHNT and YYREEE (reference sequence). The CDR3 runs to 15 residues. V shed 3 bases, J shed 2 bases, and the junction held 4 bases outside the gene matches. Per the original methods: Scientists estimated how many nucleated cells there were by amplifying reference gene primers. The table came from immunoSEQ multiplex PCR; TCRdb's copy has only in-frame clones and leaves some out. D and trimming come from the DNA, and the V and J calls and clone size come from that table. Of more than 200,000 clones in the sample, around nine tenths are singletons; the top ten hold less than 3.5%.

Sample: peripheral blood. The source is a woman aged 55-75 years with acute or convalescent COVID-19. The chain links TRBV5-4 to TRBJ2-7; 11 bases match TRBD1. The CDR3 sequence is CASSSRTGGPYEQYF. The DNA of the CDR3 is TGTGCCAGCAGCTCCCGGACAGGGGGCCCCTACGAGCAGTACTTC.